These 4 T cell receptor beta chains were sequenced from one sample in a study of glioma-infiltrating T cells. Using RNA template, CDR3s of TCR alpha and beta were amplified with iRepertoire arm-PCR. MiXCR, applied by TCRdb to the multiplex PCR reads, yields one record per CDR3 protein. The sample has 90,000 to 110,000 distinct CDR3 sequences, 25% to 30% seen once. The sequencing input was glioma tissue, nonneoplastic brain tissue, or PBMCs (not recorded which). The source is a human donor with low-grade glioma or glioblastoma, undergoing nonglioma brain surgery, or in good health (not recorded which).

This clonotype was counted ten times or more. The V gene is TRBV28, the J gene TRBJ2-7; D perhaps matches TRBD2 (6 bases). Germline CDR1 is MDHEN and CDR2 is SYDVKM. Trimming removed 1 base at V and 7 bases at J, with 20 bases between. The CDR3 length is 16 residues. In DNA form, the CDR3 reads TGTGCCAGCAGTTTATTGGCTAGCGCTGATGGGTTAGAGCAGTACTTC. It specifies CASSLLASADGLEQYF.

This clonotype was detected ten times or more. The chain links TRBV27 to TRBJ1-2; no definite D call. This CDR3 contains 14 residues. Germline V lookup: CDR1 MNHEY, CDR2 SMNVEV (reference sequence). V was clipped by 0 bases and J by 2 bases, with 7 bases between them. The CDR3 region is CASSLSDPNYGYTF. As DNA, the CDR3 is TGTGCCAGCAGTTTATCCGACCCAAACTATGGCTACACCTTC.

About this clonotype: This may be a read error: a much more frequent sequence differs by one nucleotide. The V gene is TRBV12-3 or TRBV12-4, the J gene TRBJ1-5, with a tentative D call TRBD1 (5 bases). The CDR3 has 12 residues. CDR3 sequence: CVSTLGGRPQHF. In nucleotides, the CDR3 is TGTGTCAGCACCCTGGGGGGGAGGCCCCAGCATTTT.

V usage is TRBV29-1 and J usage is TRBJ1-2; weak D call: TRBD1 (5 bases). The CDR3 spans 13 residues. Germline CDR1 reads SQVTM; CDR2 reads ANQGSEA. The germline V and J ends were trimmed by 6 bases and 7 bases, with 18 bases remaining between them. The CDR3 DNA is TGCAGCGTCGTCGGGGGGAGGGGAGGTGGCTACACCTTC. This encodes CSVVGGRGGGYTF.